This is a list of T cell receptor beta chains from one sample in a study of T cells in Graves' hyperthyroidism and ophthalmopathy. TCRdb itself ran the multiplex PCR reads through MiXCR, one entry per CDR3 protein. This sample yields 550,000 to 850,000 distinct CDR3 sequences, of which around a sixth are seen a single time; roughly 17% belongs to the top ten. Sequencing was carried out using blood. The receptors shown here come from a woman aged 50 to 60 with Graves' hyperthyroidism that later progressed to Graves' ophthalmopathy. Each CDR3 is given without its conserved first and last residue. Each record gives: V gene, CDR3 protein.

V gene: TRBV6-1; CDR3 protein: ASRSGTSTDTQY
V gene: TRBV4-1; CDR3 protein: ASSQGGVVGEQF
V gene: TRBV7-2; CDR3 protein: ASSLSPGRNEQF
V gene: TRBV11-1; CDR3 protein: ASSFEGRQGAPEAF
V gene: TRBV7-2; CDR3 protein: ASSLVPLGAYEQY
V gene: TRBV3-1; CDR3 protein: ASSQRGGHLSYRVQY
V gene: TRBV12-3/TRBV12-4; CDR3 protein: ASSSFFSEAEAF
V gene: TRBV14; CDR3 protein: ASSQAGVSSPLH
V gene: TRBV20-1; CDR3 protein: SASGGVSDTGELF
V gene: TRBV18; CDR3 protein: ASSSSGVETQY
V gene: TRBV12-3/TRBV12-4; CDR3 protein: ASSLAAIRETQY
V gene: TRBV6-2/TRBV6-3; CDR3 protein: ASSYSRYNEQF
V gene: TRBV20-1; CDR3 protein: SARDLGTSGGAGEQF
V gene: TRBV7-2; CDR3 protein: ASSVQGPSTDTQY
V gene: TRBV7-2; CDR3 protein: ASSLDVQGSNYGYT
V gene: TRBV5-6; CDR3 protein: ASSFREPTYTEAF
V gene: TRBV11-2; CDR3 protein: ASSPSSGGSQPQH
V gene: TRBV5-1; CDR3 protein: ASRRGASGNTIY
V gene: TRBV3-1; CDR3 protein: ASSPVDAGELF
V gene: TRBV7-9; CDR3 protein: ASSFPDTFGNSPLH